This record concerns one T cell receptor beta chain sequence. Its antigen target is currently unknown. There are no base qualities to consult, and no much larger clone falls within one base. This entry belongs to a study of T cell responses to AZD1222 COVID-19 vaccine (dated by TCRdb to 2020 to 2023). Notes on the research overall: TCR sequencing covered fewer than 250 trial participants: 207 given two doses of AZD1222 and about 26 given two doses of MenACWY control vaccine. Trial participants were enrolled by age into subgroups of 18-55, 56-69 and 70-plus years, and approximately 150, 30 and 60 TCR-sequenced participants, respectively, were included in these subgroups.

The CDR3 regions of human TCRbeta chains were analyzed by immunosequencing. The authors' pipeline ran thus. Repertoire TCRs were checked for matches against a reference library of SARS-CoV-2-specific TCRs that had been generated using the MIRA antigen-specificity platform. Breadth meant the fraction of unique TCRs that were SARS-CoV-2-associated, whereas depth meant the fraction of total T cells that were SARS-CoV-2-associated. Each spike-specific TCR was assigned to its reactive spike region and to a CD4 or CD8 class using the MIRA data. Log10-transformed breadth and depth values were compared by one-way ANOVA with Sidak's multiple comparisons tests. TCRdb took this table from immuneACCESS and kept in-frame rearrangements with V and J called. Such tables lack part of the clones; where checked against another copy, unresolved V genes explain under half of the gap, and the rest is unexplained. That table furnishes V, J and clone size, whereas the DNA furnished D and trimming. The sample table shows about 180,000 clones, and about 90% are seen once. Approximately 1.9% of the sample comes from the top ten.

Broad study findings and their caveats: The 56-69-year group was small, and its depth increase did not reach significance, likely because of low power. Epitopes outside the regions mutated in the B.1.351 and B.1.1.7 variants were reportedly recognized by nearly half of the unique spike-specific TCRs. A significant rise in spike-specific TCR breadth and depth was observed after two AZD1222 doses relative to day 0 and relative to MenACWY recipients. Because no day 14 peak-response samples were available, the repertoires could be characterized only after the peak T cell response. Participants were mostly white British and included more females than males, and it was suggested by the authors that clonal diversity may have been underestimated. CD4 TCRs associated with the vaccine covered the entire spike protein, and the dominant responses were in regions 160-218 and 743-854. Conclusions about previously exposed vaccinees were limited because only a handful of AZD1222 recipients were SARS-CoV-2 seropositive at baseline.

The sample's time point label is to be understood as: about 28 days (+/-7) after the second vaccine dose. AZD1222 recipients with second doses at about 4 weeks or about 12 weeks were pooled, because spike-specific TCR depth and breadth did not differ between schedules. The vaccinee samples were drawn from two UK trials, COV001 and COV002, one of which was a single-blind randomized controlled phase 2/3 trial testing AZD1222 (ChAdOx1 nCoV-19) in healthy adults. For TCRbeta chain sequencing, PBMC samples were collected from trial participants at day 0 and at day 28 after the second dose. From its cysteine to its phenylalanine, the CDR3 spans 16 amino acids. Kept here is only the CDR3 DNA, which spans 48 bases and is read in frame from base 1. Trimming takes 0 bases from V and 0 bases from J, and the germline ends sit 10 bases apart. For CDR1 and CDR2, the germline V gene lists LGHNA and YNFKEQ.

The starting material was peripheral blood, obtained 28 days after the second AZD1222 dose. This chain is built from TRBV4-2 and TRBJ2-3, with TRBD2 tentatively as D gene (6 bases match). The sequence derives from an adult who received the AZD1222 COVID-19 vaccine. The DNA is as follows: TGTGCCAGCAGCCAAGATATGAGCGGGAGCACAGATACGCAGTATTTT. Translated, this is CASSQDMSGSTDTQYF.